This TCR beta chain was profiled in a study of T cells in localized non-small cell lung cancer. General observations from the study: Only one tumor region was sequenced, so heterogeneity remains possible. Adjacent lung tissue had a median roughly 62 of the top 100 clones found in the tumor. Maximal T cell clonality occurred in uninvolved adjacent lung, with tumor ranking below it. The study linked higher blood T cell density to longer overall survival.

The CDR3 extends over 14 amino acids. Trimming shortened V by 1 base and J by 3 bases, and 7 bases separated the two germline ends. Germline CDR1 and CDR2: SGHVS and FNYEAQ. Concerning this clone: Its antigen is unknown.

Sequencing was performed with immunoSEQ multiplex PCR; in TCRdb, only in-frame clones are kept and a portion is missing. The table lists 45,000 to 65,000 clones, around 90% of them singletons. The receptor was derived from a man aged 40 to 75 with stage I squamous cell lung carcinoma. The chain recombines TRBV7-6 with TRBJ2-1, with unresolved D. The sequences come from peripheral blood, collected before any cancer treatment. This chain's CDR3 is CASSLGLRYNEQFF. CDR3 DNA: TGTGCCAGCAGCTTAGGACTCCGCTACAATGAGCAGTTCTTC.